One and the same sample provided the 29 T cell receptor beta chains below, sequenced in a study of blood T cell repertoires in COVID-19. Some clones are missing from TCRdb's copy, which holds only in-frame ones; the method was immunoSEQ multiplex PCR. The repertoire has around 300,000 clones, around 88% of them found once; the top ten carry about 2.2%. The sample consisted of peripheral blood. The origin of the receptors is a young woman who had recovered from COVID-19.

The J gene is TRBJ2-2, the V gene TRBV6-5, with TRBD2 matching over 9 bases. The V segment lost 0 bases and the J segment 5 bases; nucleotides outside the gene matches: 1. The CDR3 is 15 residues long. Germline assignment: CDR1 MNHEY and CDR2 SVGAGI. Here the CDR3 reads CASSYSTSGTGELFF. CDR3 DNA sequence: TGTGCCAGCAGTTACTCCACTAGCGGGACCGGGGAGCTGTTTTTT.

This CDR3 is CASSPPGYSNQPQHF. In nucleotides, the CDR3 is TGTGCCAGTAGTCCCCCAGGATATAGCAATCAGCCCCAGCATTTT. The genes are TRBV19 and TRBJ1-5; the D is unclear. This CDR3 is 15 amino acids long. V was trimmed by 5 bases and J by 0 bases, leaving 11 bases between them. CDR1 LNHDA and CDR2 SQIVND come from the germline V gene (reference sequence).

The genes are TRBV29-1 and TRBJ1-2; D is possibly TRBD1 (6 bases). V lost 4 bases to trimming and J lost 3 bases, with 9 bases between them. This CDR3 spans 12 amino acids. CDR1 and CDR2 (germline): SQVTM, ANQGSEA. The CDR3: CSVGTDDYGYTF. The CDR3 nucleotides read TGCAGCGTTGGGACAGACGACTATGGCTACACCTTC.

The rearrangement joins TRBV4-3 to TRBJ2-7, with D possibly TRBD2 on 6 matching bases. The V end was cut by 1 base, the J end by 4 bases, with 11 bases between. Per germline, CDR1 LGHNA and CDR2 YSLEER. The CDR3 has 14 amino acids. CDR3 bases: TGCGCCAGCAGCCAAGTCATTGGAGGGTACGAGCAGTACTTC. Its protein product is CASSQVIGGYEQYF.

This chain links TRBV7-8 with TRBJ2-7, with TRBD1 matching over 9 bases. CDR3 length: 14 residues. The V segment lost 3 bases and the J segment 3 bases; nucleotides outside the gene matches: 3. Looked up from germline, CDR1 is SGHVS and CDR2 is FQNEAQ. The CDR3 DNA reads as TGTGCCAGCAGCTTCGACAGGGGGGACTACGAGCAGTACTTC. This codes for CASSFDRGDYEQYF.

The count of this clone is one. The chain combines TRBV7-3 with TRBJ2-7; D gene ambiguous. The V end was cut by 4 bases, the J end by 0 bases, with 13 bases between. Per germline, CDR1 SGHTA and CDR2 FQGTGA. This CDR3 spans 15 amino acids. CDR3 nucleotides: TGTGCCAGCAGCTCAGGCGCGACCCCCTCCTACGAGCAGTACTTC. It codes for CASSSGATPSYEQYF.

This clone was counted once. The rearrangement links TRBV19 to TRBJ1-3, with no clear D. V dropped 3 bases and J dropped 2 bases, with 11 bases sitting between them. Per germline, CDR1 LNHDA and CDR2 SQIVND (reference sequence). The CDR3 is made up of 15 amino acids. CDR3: CASSMGSSTGNTIYF. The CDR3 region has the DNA TGTGCCAGTAGTATGGGCAGTTCAACTGGAAACACCATATATTTT.

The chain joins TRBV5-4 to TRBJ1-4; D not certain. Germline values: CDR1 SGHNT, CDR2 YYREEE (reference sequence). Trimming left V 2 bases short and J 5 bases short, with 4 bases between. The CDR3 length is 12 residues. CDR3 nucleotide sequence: TGTGCCAGCAGCTTATCGAATGAAAAACTGTTTTTT. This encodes CASSLSNEKLFF.

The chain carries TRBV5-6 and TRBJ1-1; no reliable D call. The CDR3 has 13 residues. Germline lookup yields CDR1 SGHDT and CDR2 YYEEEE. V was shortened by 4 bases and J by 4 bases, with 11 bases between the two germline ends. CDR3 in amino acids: CASSGLAVTEAFF. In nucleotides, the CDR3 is TGTGCCAGCAGCGGGTTAGCGGTCACTGAAGCTTTCTTT.

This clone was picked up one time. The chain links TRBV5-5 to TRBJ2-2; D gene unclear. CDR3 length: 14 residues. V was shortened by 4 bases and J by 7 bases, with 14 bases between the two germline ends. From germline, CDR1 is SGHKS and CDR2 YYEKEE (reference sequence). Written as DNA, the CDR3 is TGTGCCAGCAGCGCCCGACATTCGATCGGGGAGCTGTTTTTT. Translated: CASSARHSIGELFF.

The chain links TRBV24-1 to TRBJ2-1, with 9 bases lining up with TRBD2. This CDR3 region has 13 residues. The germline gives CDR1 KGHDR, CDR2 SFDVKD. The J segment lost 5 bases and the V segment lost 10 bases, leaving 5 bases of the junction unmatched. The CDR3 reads CATRTSADNEQFF. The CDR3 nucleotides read TGTGCCACTAGGACTAGCGCTGACAATGAGCAGTTCTTC.

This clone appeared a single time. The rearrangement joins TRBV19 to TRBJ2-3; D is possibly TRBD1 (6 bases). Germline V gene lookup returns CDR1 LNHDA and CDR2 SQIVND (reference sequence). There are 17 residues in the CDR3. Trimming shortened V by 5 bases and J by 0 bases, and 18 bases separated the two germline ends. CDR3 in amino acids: CASSPLTGTVSTDTQYF. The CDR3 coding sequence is TGTGCCAGTAGTCCCCTCACAGGGACCGTCAGCACAGATACGCAGTATTTT.

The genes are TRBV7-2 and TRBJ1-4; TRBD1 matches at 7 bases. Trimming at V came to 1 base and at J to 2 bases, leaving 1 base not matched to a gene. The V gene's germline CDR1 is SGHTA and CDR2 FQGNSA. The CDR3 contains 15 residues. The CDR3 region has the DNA TGTGCCAGCAGCTTAGTCAGGGGGACTAATGAAAAACTGTTTTTT. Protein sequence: CASSLVRGTNEKLFF.

CDR3: CARSPTSGGETQYF. In DNA form, the CDR3 reads TGTGCCAGAAGCCCTACTAGCGGGGGTGAGACCCAGTACTTC. This chain connects TRBV5-3 to TRBJ2-5; TRBD2 agrees at 11 bases. TRBV5-3 has ORF status, its function being uncertain. The CDR3 consists of 14 residues. The J segment lost 5 bases and the V segment lost 4 bases, leaving 4 bases of the junction unmatched.

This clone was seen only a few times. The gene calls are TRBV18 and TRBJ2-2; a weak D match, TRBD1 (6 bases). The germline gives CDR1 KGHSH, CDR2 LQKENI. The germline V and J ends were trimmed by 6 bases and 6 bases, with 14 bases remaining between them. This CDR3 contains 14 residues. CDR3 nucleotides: TGTGCCAGCTCGCCAAACAGGGACCCCGGGGAGCTGTTTTTT. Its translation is CASSPNRDPGELFF.

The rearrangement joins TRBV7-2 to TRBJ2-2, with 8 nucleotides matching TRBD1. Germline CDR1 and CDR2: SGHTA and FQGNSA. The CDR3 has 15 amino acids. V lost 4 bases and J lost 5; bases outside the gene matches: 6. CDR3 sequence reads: CASSSGGLGTGELFF. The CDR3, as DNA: TGTGCCAGCAGCTCAGGGGGCTTGGGGACCGGGGAGCTGTTTTTT.

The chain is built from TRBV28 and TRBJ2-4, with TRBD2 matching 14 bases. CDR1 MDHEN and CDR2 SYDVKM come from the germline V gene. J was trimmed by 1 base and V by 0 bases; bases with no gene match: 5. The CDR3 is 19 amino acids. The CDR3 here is CASSLWGLAGEGAKNIQYF. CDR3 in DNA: TGTGCCAGCAGTTTATGGGGACTAGCGGGAGAGGGGGCCAAAAACATTCAGTACTTC.

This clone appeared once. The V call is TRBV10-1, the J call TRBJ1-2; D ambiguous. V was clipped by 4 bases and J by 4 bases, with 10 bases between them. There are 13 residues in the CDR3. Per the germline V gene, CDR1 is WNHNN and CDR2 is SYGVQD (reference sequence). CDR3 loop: CASSATVFYGYTF. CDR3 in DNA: TGCGCCAGCAGTGCTACAGTTTTCTATGGCTACACCTTC.

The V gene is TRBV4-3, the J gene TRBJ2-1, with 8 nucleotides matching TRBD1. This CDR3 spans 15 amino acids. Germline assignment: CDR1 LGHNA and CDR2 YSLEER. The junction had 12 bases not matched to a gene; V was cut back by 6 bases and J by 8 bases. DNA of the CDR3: TGCGCCAGCAGGCCAGGGCTAGCGACAGGGGATGAGCAGTTCTTC. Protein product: CASRPGLATGDEQFF.

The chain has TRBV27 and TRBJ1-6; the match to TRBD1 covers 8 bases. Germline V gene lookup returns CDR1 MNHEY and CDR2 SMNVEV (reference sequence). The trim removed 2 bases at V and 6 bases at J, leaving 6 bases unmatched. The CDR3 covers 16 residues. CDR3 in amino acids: CASSLGGQGANSPLHF. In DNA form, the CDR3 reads TGTGCCAGCAGTTTAGGTGGTCAGGGGGCTAATTCACCCCTCCACTTT.

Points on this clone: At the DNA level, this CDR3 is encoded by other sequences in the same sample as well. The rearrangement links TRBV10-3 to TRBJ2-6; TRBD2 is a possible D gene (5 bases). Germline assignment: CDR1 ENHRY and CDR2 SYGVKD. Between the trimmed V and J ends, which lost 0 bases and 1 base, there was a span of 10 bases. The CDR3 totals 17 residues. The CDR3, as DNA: TGTGCCATCAGTGAGTCGACTCCGGGATCTGGGGCCAACGTCCTGACTTTC. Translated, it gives CAISESTPGSGANVLTF.

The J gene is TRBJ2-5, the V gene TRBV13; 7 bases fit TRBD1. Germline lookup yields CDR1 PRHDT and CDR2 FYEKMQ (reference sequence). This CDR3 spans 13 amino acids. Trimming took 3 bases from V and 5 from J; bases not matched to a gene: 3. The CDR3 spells CASSFRRGETQYF. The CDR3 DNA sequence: TGTGCCAGCAGCTTCCGCAGGGGGGAGACCCAGTACTTC.

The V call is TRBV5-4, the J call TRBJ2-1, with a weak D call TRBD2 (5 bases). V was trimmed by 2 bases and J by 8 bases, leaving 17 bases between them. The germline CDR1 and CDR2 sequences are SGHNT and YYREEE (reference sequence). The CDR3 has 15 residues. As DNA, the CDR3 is TGTGCCAGCAGCTTAAGCGCTAGCACCAAGGATGAGCAGTTCTTC. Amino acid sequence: CASSLSASTKDEQFF. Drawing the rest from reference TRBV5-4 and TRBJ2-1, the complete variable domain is ETGVTQSPTHLIKTRGQQVTLRCSSQSGHNTVSWYQQALGQGPQFIFQYYREEENGRGNFPPRFSGLQFPNYSSELNVNALELDDSALYLCASSLSASTKDEQFFGPGTRLTVL.

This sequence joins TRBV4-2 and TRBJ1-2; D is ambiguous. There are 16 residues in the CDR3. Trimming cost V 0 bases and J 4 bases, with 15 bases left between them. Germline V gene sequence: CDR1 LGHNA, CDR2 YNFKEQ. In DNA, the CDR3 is TGTGCCAGCAGCCAAGATGCCGCACGTAGATCCTATGGCTACACCTTC. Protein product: CASSQDAARRSYGYTF.

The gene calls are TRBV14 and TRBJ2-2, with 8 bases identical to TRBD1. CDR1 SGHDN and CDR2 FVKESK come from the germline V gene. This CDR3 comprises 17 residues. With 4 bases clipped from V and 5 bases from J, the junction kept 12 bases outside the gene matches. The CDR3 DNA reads TGTGCCAGCAGCCGACGGGACAGGTTATCGGGGACCGGGGAGCTGTTTTTT. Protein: CASSRRDRLSGTGELFF.

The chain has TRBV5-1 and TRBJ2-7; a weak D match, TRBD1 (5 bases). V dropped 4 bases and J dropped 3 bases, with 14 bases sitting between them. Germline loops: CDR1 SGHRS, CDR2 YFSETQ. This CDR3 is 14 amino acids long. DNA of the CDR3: TGCGCCAGCAGCCTGGAATTGGACAACTACGAGCAGTACTTC. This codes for CASSLELDNYEQYF.

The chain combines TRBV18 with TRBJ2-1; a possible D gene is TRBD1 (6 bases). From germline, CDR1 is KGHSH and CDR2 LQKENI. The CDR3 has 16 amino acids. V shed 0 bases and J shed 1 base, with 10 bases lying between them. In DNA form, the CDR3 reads TGTGCCAGCTCACCACCAACGAGGGGGTCCTACAATGAGCAGTTCTTC. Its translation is CASSPPTRGSYNEQFF.

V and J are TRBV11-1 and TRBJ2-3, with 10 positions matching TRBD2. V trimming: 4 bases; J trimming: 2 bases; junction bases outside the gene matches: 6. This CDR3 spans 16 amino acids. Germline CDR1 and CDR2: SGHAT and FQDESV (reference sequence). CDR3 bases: TGTGCCAGCAGCTCCTACGGACTAGCGGACACAGATACGCAGTATTTT. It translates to CASSSYGLADTDTQYF. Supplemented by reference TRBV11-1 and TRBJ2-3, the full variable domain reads EAEVAQSPRYKITEKSQAVAFWCDPISGHATLYWYRQILGQGPELLVQFQDESVVDDSQLPKDRFSAERLKGVDSTLKIQPAELGDSAMYLCASSSYGLADTDTQYFGPGTRLTVL.

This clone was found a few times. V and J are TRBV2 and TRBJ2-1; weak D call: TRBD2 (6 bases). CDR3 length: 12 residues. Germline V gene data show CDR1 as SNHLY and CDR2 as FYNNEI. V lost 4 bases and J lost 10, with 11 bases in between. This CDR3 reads CASSGFGGEQFF. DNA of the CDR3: TGTGCCAGCAGTGGATTCGGGGGAGAGCAGTTCTTC.